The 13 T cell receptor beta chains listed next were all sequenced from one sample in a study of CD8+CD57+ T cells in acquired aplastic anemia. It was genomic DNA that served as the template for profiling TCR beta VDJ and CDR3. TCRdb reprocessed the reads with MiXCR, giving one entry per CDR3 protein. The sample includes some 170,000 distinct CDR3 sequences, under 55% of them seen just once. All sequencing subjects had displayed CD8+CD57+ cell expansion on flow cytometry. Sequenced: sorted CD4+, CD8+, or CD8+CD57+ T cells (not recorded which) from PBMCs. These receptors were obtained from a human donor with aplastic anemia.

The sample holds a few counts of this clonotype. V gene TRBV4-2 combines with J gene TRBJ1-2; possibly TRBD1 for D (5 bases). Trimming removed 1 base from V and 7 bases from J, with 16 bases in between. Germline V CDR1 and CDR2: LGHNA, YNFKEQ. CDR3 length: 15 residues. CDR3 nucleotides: TGTGCCAGCAGCCAAGCGCCGGGGACGGTAGGTGGCTACACCTTC. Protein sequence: CASSQAPGTVGGYTF.

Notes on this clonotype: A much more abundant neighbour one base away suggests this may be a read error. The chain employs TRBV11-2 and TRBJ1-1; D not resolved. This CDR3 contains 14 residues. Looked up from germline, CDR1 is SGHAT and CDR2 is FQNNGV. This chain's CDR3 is CAGRKIMGNTEAFF. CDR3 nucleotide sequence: TGTGCCGGCAGGAAGATTATGGGGAACACTGAAGCTTTCTTT.

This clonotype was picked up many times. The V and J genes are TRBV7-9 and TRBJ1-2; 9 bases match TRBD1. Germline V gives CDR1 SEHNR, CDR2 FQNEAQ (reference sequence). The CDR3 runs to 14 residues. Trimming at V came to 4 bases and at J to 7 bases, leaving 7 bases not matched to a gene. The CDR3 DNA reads TGTGCCAGCAGCTCCGGGACAGGGATCGGTGGCTACACCTTC. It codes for CASSSGTGIGGYTF.

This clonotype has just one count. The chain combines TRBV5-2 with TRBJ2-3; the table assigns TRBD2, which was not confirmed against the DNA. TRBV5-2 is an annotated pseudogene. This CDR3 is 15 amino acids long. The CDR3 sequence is CASSFSRSSTDTQYF. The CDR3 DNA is TGTGCCAGCAGCTTTAGTCGGTCTAGCACAGATACGCAGTATTTT.

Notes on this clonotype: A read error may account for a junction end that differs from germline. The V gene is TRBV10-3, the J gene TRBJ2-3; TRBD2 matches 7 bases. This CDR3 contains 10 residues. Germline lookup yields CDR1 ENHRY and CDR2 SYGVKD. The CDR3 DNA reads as TGCGGGGGGAGCACAGATACGCAGTATTTT. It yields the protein CGGSTDTQYF.

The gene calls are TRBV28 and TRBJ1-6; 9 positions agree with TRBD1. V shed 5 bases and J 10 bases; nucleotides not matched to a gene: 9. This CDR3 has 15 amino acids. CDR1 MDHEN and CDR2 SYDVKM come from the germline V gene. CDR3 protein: CASSVPGQGLSPLHF. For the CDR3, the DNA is TGTGCCAGCAGTGTGCCGGGACAGGGTTTATCACCCCTCCACTTT.

The CDR3 region is CASSLQGQVYEQYF. The CDR3 nucleotides read TGTGCCAGCAGCTTGCAAGGACAGGTCTACGAGCAGTACTTC. V is TRBV5-5 and J is TRBJ2-7, with TRBD1 matching 7 bases. Germline values: CDR1 SGHKS, CDR2 YYEKEE (reference sequence). The trim removed 1 base at V and 3 bases at J, leaving 4 bases unmatched. The CDR3 extends over 14 amino acids.

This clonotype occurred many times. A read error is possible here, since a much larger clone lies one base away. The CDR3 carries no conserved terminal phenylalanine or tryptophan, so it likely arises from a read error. The CDR3 loop reads CASSFRDTEAFS. The DNA for the CDR3 is TGTGCCAGCAGCTTCCGTGACACTGAAGCTTTCTCT. V gene TRBV7-6 combines with J gene TRBJ1-1; no reliable D call. Trimming took 3 bases from V and 3 from J, leaving 5 bases between them. Germline loops: CDR1 SGHVS, CDR2 FNYEAQ. The CDR3 loop spans 12 amino acids.

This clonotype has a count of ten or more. The CDR3 DNA is TGTGCCAGTAGCCGCCAGAGTGAAGCTTTCTTT. Protein product: CASSRQSEAFF. V and J are TRBV19 and TRBJ1-1, with unresolved D. Germline assignment: CDR1 LNHDA and CDR2 SQIVND (reference sequence). This CDR3 region has 11 residues. V was pared by 6 bases and J by 7 bases, with 9 bases between. The whole variable domain, filled in from reference TRBV19 and TRBJ1-1, reads DGGITQSPKYLFRKEGQNVTLSCEQNLNHDAMYWYRQDPGQGLRLIYYSQIVNDFQKGDIAEGYSVSREKKESFPLTVTSAQKNPTAFYLCASSRQSEAFFGQGTRLTVV.

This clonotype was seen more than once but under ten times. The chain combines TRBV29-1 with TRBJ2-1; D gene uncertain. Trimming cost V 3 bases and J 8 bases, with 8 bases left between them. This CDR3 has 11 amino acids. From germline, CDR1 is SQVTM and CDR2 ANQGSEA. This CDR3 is CSVDTGYEQFF. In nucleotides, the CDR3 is TGCAGCGTTGATACGGGCTATGAGCAGTTCTTC.

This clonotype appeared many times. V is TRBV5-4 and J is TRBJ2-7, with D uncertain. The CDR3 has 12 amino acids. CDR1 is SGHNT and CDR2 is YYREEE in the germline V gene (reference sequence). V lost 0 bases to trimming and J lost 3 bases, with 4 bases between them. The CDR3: CASSLDGYEQYF. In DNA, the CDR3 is TGTGCCAGCAGCTTGGACGGCTACGAGCAGTACTTC.

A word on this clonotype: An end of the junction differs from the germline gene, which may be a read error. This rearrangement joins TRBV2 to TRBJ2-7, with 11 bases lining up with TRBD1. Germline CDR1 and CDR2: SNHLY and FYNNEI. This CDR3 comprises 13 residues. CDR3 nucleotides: TGTGCCAGCAGCGAGAACTGGGACAGGGGGAAACACTTC. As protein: CASSENWDRGKHF.

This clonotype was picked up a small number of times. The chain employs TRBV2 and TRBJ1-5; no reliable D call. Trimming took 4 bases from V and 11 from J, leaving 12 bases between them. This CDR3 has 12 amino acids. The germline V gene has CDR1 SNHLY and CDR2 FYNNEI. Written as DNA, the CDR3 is TGTGCCAGCAGTGTACGAAGTAAGACCCAGCATTTT. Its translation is CASSVRSKTQHF.